This section outlines one T cell receptor beta chain sequence together with its context. Its antigen is unidentified. One end of the junction does not line up with germline, which may come from a read error. Germline V gene data show CDR1 as SEHNR and CDR2 as FQNEAQ (reference sequence). The CDR3 runs to 12 residues. The data are from a study of cytomegalovirus exposure and HLA in healthy donors. On the study more broadly: There were several hundred genotyped donors. Of these, 75% to 85% fell in the genetic ancestry cluster associated with self-reported Caucasian donors. Findings and limits, study-wide: Later analysis showed TCR association rates varying by HLA locus, highest for DRB1 and lowest for HLA-C. Researchers reported in a later analysis that a missense DCLRE1C variant was tied to TCR beta V- and J-gene trimming. About 87% or about 30% of the time was how often most TCR beta V segments were productive, according to an earlier analysis.

PCR involved 60 Vbeta and 13 Jbeta primers. Some clones are missing from TCRdb's copy, which holds only in-frame ones; the method was immunoSEQ multiplex PCR. The sample has some 130,000 clones; more than 60% are singletons. This sequence was found in a middle-aged man in good health and CMV-seropositive. Sequenced input: PBMCs. The V gene is TRBV7-9, the J gene TRBJ2-5; unclear D gene. DNA of the CDR3: TGTTCCAGCAGCTTAGTATCGGAGACCCAGTACTTC. It is translated as CSSSLVSETQYF. The whole variable domain, remainder taken from reference TRBV7-9 and TRBJ2-5, is DTGVSQNPRHKITKRGQNVTFRCDPISEHNRLYWYRQTLGQGPEFLTYFQNEAQLEKSRLLSDRFSAERPKGSFSTLEIQRTEQGDSAMYLCSSSLVSETQYFGPGTRLLVL.